This entry concerns a single T cell receptor (beta chain). Its target is unknown. The record originates from a study of beta chain features in type 1 diabetes. Looking at the study overall: Examination covered around 98 million sorted cells spanning all samples. Findings of the study overall: Within each of all four CD4+ subsets, Type 1 diabetes patients had TCRB CDR3s that were moderately but significantly shorter.

Sequenced material consisted of expressed TCRB transcripts (all of the isolated RNA was reverse transcribed). Using immunoSEQ multiplex PCR, the repertoire was profiled, and TCRdb retains in-frame clones only, with some absent. Of hundreds of thousands of clones in the sample, approximately 16% were seen once. The CDR3 extends over 16 amino acids. The V gene's germline CDR1 is MDHEN and CDR2 SYDVKM. V lost 5 bases and J lost 0, with 16 bases in between. This chain joins TRBV28 and TRBJ1-2, with D unclear. Sequencing was carried out using naive CD4+ T cells from blood. This receptor was obtained from a man aged 18 to 35 with type 1 diabetes. The CDR3 reads CASSPGAGRSNYGYTF. The CDR3, as DNA: TGTGCCAGCAGTCCCGGTGCGGGCAGGTCTAACTATGGCTACACCTTC.